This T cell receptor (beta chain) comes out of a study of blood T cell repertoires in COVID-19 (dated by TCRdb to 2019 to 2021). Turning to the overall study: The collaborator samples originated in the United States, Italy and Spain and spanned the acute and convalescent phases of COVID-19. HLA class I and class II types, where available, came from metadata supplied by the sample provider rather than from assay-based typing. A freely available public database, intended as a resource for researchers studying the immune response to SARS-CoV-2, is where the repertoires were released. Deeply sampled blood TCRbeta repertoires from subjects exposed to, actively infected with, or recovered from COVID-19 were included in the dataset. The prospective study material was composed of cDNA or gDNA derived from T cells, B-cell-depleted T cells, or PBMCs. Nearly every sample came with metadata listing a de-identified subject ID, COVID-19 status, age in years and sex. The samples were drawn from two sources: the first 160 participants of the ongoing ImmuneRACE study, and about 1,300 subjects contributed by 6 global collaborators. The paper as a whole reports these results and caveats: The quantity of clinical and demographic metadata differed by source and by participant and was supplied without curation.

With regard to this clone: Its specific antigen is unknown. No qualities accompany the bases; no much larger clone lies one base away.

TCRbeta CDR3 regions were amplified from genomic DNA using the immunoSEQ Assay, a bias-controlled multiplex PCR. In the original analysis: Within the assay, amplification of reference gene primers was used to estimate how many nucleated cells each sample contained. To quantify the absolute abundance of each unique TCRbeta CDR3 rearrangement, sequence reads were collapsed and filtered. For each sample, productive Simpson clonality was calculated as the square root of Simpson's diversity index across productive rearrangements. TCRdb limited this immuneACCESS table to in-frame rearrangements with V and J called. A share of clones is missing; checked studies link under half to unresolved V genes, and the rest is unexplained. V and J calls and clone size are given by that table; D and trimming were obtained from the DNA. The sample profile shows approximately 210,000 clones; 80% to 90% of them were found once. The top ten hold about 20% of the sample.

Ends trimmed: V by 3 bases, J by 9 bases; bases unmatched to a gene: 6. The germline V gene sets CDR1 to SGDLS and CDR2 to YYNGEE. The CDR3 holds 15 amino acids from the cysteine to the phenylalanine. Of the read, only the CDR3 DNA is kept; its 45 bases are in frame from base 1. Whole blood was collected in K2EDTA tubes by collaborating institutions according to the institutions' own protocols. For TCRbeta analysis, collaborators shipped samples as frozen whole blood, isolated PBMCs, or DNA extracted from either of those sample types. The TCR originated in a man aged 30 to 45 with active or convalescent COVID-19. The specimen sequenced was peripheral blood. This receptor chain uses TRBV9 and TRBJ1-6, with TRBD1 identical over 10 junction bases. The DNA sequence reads TGTGCCAGCAGCGAAAACGGACAGGGGGTTTCACCCCTCCACTTT. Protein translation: CASSENGQGVSPLHF.